The entry below describes one T cell receptor (beta chain). The count of this clonotype is one. Its antigen specificity is not known. No base quality information exists; no much larger clone differs at one position. One read is thin evidence. Library preparation was by RACE. Sequencing instrument: NextSeq 500. Library preparation attached unique molecular identifiers to individual cDNA molecules for quantitative, reproducible TCR counting. For every blood RNA sample, sequencing covered both the TCR alpha and TCR beta chains. Processing in the source paper ran as follows. Samples had a median of 95,638 TCRs, with a range from roughly 23,224 to 700,000. The Decombinator software suite was used to annotate the V, J and CDR3 of the TCR reads. Every sample was subsampled to the same number of TCRs (28,000) for the PS versus PT1 abundance plots. TCRs were defined as expanded if absent before sensitization and observed at least eight times at the 2-week time point. TCRdb cleaned the public reads at Q25 with fastp, built clones with MiXCR and kept in-frame beta chains. Records with the same CDR3 protein are collapsed into one entry carrying the most frequent genes and DNA. TCRdb's processing, not the authors', yielded these V and J calls. The sample table lists approximately 400,000 distinct CDR3 sequences, 4% to 6% of them with a count of one. 2.5% to 3% of the sample goes to the ten largest clones.

Germline trimming amounts to 8 bases on V and 3 bases on J, with 9 as the count of junction bases outside the gene matches. The CDR3 has 15 amino acids, counting the end cysteine and phenylalanine. The read is trimmed to its CDR3 DNA, 45 bases read in frame from base 1. According to the germline V gene, CDR1 reads SNHLY and CDR2 reads FYNNEI. The sample's time point, from its label and the paper: pre-sensitization, week 0. The treatment or condition label here, explained by the study, means: therapeutic diphenylcyclopropenone sensitization with weekly scalp DPC. At each patch-test visit, blood was drawn before the patch test was applied. Eligible patients were aged 18 to 70, diagnosed with alopecia, deemed suitable for DPC therapy, and excluded if pregnant. Unfractionated whole blood was collected in Tempus Blood RNA tubes, and total RNA was extracted from that blood. These data are taken from a study of human T cells and chemical hapten exposure (dated by TCRdb to the early 2020s). For context, the study as a whole: For sensitization, 2% DPC in acetone was applied to a roughly 2 cm by roughly 2 cm area of upper inner arm skin. The study tracked peripheral blood TCR repertoire changes in vivo during primary and secondary sensitization to the hapten diphenylcyclopropenone (DPC) in alopecia patients. Patients additionally received weekly therapeutic DPC doses to the scalp throughout the approximately 25-week study period. Approximately 30 alopecia patients provided blood for TCR sequencing at one to four time points (pre-sensitization, 2, 6 and 24 weeks). The libraries were sequenced as a pool, and the TCR yield per sample differed mostly because of small variations in library volumes within the pool. Blood samples were taken from patients before sensitization (week 0) and then at 2, 6 and about 24 weeks after DPC sensitization. Patch tests used Finn chambers with 0.01% DPC on the upper back, scored after 6 days by International Contact Dermatitis Research Group standards. The patient cohort, mostly female, included alopecia areata with under or over 50% scalp involvement, alopecia totalis and alopecia universalis. General findings and caveats noted by the study authors: After repeated subsampling, the strength of the expansion versus patch-test correlation and the threshold at which it became significant changed. A positive correlation was found between the number of PT1 expanded TCRs and patch test score, with significance reached at thresholds 8, 16 and 32 but not 4. Because every patient had alopecia, a presumed autoimmune disease, the patients' immune response might differ from that of healthy individuals. Significantly more large CDR3 similarity clusters were formed by expanded TCRs than by pre-sensitization or healthy control sets, consistent with antigen-driven responses. DPC sensitization did not change the number of TCRs with a frequency above 1 in 1000, and there was no evidence of changes in global repertoire structure.

The chain employs TRBV2 and TRBJ2-3, with 9 central nucleotides matching TRBD1. The specimen comprised whole blood, sampled in connection with sensitization to the hapten diphenylcyclopropenone (DPC). The clonotype originates from a woman in her fifties or sixties with alopecia areata. Some clones in this sample may be carry-over from other donors' samples. The CDR3 has the sequence CASARRDRATDTQYF. The DNA sequence follows: TGTGCCAGCGCCCGCCGGGACAGGGCGACAGATACGCAGTATTTT.